This T cell receptor (beta chain) was identified in a study of blood T cell repertoires in COVID-19. Study-level information: Spain, Italy and the United States supplied samples that represented acute and convalescent COVID-19. Nucleic acid was either cDNA or gDNA, and it came from T cells, B-cell-depleted T cells, or PBMCs.

In the authors' methods: Reference gene primers were amplified, and this amplification served to estimate nucleated cell counts. Sequencing used immunoSEQ multiplex PCR; TCRdb keeps in-frame clones, though not all of them. That table gives V, J and clone size, and the DNA gave D and trimming. The sample includes 150,000 to 200,000 clones, roughly 80% of them seen just once. The CDR3 has 16 amino acids. V shed 4 bases and J shed 5 bases, with 20 bases lying between them. CDR1 MNHNS and CDR2 SASEGT come from the germline V gene. Seattle patients were enrolled during active infection and followed longitudinally.

The sequencing input was peripheral blood. The rearrangement uses TRBV6-1 and TRBJ1-1; the D gene is possibly TRBD1 (5 bases). This sequence was found in a woman of 80 years or more with COVID-19, enrolled during active disease. This chain's CDR3 is CASSAMGGFSSTEAFF. In nucleotides, the CDR3 is TGTGCCAGCAGTGCGATGGGGGGTTTTAGTTCGACTGAAGCTTTCTTT.